This TCR beta chain was recorded in a study of molecular identifiers for immune sequencing clone quantification (dated 2018 in TCRdb). Notes on the research overall: For a replicate experiment, the RNA from either 20,000 or 100,000 naive CD8 T cells was divided into five aliquots, and four of those aliquots went on to sequencing. CD8 T cells were used in a methods study to benchmark molecular-identifier clustering-based TCR repertoire sequencing (MIDCIRS) and TCR RNA copy counting. Overall study outcomes, separate from this receptor: Clones above 20 RNA copies held over 98% of molecules in CMV-specific effector cells but under 1% in naive cells. The sizes of highly expanded clones could end up underestimated when identical TCR molecules share a barcode. Modeling gave about 3 recovered TCR RNA copies per cell versus approximately 11 by digital PCR, implying approximately 30% capture efficiency. When barcode sub-clustering was left out, chimeric consensus sequences inflated TCR diversity, with chimeras reaching as high as 47%. Spiked-in Jurkat TCR RNA (approximately 10 copies' worth), which is not part of the donor repertoire, was contained in the naive libraries. Even against a background of about a million naive CD8 T cells, spiked-in Jurkat TCR RNA amounting to a single cell's worth was reported to be detectable.

From the cysteine up to the phenylalanine, the CDR3 has a length of 13 residues. The kept DNA is CDR3 alone, 39 bases in frame from the first base. The germline V gene sets CDR1 to KGHSH and CDR2 to LQKENI. V is pared back by 8 bases and J by 2 bases, with 11 bases lying between the germline termini. Preparation of the library involved PCR. Reads for this sample came from an Illumina HiSeq 4000. Bulk TCR libraries were made following a previously described method, with the TCR primers given in Table S5. The Qiagen AllPrep DNA/RNA kit was used to purify total RNA. Before any analysis, reads coming from multiple sequencing runs of the same library were combined into one pool. The original pipeline was this. Reads were retained only if the reads had an exact TCR constant sequence, and the retained reads were trimmed to 150 nt and grouped according to their 12-nt molecular barcodes. Reads inside each barcode group were sub-clustered using a 15% Levenshtein threshold, and a quality-weighted consensus sequence was constructed for each RNA molecule. Non-functional sequences were excluded, and lower-count sequences lying one edit away from another sequence were also excluded. Based on a fit of two negative binomial distributions, barcode sub-clusters having less than 20% of the maximum read count were discarded. The public reads were quality trimmed at Q25 with fastp and then assembled into clones with MiXCR by TCRdb, keeping productive beta chains. Merged by CDR3 protein, the rows form single entries marked with the most common genes and DNA. TCRdb, rather than the study authors, made the V and J calls. The sample table holds around 480,000 distinct CDR3 sequences, of which 20% to 25% were seen once. The ten largest clones capture approximately 0.8% of the sample.

Naive CD8 T cell libraries were made from approximately 20,000 to 1,000,000 sorted cells using 10%, 30% or 50% of purified RNA. On a BD FACSAria II, naive CD8 T cells were FACS-sorted as CD8+CD4-CCR7+CD45RA+ and collected into RLT Plus buffer. Approximately nine TCR copies' worth of Jurkat RNA were spiked into about 20,000-1,100,000 naive CD8 T cell samples to test detection sensitivity. Enrichment of CD8 T cells was done with RosetteSep CD8+ T Cell Enrichment Cocktail plus Ficoll-Paque, and ACK red cell lysis came afterward. Notes on this clonotype: Its antigen is currently not known. It may be a read error: a sequence one base away is much more abundant.

The sample comprised naive CD8+ T cells from blood, with Jurkat cell RNA spiked in. The cell subset or site label for this specimen denotes: FACS-sorted CD8+CD4-CCR7+CD45RA+ naive T cells. The source of this sequence is a human donor in good health. Some libraries in this study had Jurkat cell RNA spiked in. This chain joins TRBV18 to TRBJ2-3; the D gene assignment is ambiguous. The CDR3 region has the sequence CASPQTPTDTQYF. The base sequence is TGTGCCAGCCCACAAACACCCACAGATACGCAGTATTTT.